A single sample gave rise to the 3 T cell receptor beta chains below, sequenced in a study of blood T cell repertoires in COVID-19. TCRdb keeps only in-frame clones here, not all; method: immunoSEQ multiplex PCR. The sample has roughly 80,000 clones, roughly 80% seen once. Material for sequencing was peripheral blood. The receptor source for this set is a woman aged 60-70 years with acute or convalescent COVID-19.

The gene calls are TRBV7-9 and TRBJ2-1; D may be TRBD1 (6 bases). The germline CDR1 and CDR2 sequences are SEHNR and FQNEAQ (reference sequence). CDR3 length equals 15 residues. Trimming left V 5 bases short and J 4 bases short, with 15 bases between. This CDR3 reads CASSTSQGFYNEQFF. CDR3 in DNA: TGTGCCAGCAGCACCTCACAGGGATTTTACAATGAGCAGTTCTTC.

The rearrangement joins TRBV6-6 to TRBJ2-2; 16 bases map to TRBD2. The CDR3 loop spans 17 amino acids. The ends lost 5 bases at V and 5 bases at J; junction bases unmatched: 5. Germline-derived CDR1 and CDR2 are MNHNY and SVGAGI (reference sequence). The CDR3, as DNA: TGTGCCAGCAGTCCGGGACTAGCGGGGGGGCCTACCGGGGAGCTGTTTTTT. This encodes CASSPGLAGGPTGELFF.

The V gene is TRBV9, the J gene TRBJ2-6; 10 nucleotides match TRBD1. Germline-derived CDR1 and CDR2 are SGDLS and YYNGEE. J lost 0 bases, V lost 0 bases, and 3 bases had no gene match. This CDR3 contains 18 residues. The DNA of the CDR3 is TGTGCCAGCAGCGTAGGGACAGGGGGAGCCTCTGGGGCCAACGTCCTGACTTTC. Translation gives CASSVGTGGASGANVLTF.